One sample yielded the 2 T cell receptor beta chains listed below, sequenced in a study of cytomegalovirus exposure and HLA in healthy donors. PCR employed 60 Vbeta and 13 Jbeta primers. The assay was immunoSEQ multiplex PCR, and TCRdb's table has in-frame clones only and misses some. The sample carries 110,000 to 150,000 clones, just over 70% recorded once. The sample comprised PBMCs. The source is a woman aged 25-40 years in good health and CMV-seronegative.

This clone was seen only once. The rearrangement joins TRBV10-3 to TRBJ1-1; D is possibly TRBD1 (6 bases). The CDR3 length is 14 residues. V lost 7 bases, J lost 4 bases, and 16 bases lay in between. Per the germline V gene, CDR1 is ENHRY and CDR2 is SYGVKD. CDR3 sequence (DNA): TGTGCCATCACCGCCGAGGGAGGGGGCACTGAAGCTTTCTTT. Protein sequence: CAITAEGGGTEAFF.

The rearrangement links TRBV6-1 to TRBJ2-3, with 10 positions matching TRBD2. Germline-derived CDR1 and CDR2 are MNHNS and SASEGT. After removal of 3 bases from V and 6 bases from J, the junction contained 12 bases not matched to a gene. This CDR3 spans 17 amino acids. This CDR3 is CASSDPRGAGGMDTQYF. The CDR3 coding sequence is TGTGCCAGCAGTGACCCCCGGGGAGCGGGAGGGATGGATACGCAGTATTTT.